The clone carrying this TCR beta chain was detected once. Antigen unknown. This entry belongs to a study of shared clonotypes between healthy human individuals. Study context: Donors were a couple of women and a few men aged 18 to 49. General study results and limits: The naive CD4 repertoires of a few donors were compared, and about 5% of clonotypes were shared. Blood alone was sampled, and tissue repertoires likely differ.

Data came from immunoSEQ multiplex PCR; TCRdb stores just in-frame clones and leaves some out. The sample contains some 2,000,000 clones, 85% to 95% of which appear only once. Recent acute infections and vaccinations were absent in the healthy HIV-negative adult donors. The TCR was taken from a man aged 18 to 35 in good health. Input material: naive CD4+ T cells sorted from blood. Subset: CD45RA+ positively selected.

The CDR3 sequence is CASSQLTSGLDTQYF. In DNA form, the CDR3 reads TGTGCCAGCTCACAACTGACTAGCGGCCTAGATACGCAGTATTTT. The chain combines TRBV18 with TRBJ2-3, with 9 bases matching TRBD2. Per germline, CDR1 KGHSH and CDR2 LQKENI. The V segment lost 4 bases and the J segment 5 bases; nucleotides outside the gene matches: 7. The CDR3 sequence is 15 residues long.